These 14 T cell receptor beta chains were all obtained from the same sample, sequenced in a study of neoadjuvant anti-PD-1 for oral cavity cancer. Profiling relied on immunoSEQ multiplex PCR, and the TCRdb table lists in-frame clones only, not all of them. Of some 15,000 clones in the sample, 60% to 75% were seen once. This specimen consisted of PBMCs, obtained before nivolumab (anti-PD-1) treatment. These receptors were taken from a person between 35 and 79 years old with oral cavity squamous cell carcinoma.

The chain employs TRBV4-2 and TRBJ1-1; 7 nucleotides line up with TRBD1. Germline CDR1 reads LGHNA; CDR2 reads YNFKEQ. The CDR3 is made up of 16 amino acids. V shed 0 bases and J 3 bases; nucleotides not matched to a gene: 7. The CDR3 DNA reads as TGTGCCAGCAGCCAAGATGGAGGGACAGATTACACTGAAGCTTTCTTT. This gives the protein CASSQDGGTDYTEAFF.

The J gene is TRBJ2-2, the V gene TRBV15; TRBD1 matches at 9 bases. Germline values: CDR1 LNHNV, CDR2 YYDKDF (reference sequence). V lost 1 base, J lost 1 base, and 10 bases stayed unmatched. This CDR3 spans 19 amino acids. The CDR3 protein is CATSRAPPGTGMNTGELFF. In nucleotides, the CDR3 is TGTGCCACCAGCAGAGCGCCCCCCGGGACAGGGATGAACACCGGGGAGCTGTTTTTT.

The CDR3 DNA reads as TGTGCCAGCAAGGGGCCTGAGCAGTTCTTC. The encoded protein is CASKGPEQFF. The genes are TRBV2 and TRBJ2-1; TRBD1 is a possible D gene (5 bases). Germline V gene lookup returns CDR1 SNHLY and CDR2 FYNNEI. The CDR3 runs 10 residues. V was cut by 7 bases and J by 9 bases, with 7 bases left in between.

The chain has TRBV6-1 and TRBJ2-7; D remains unclear. Per germline, CDR1 MNHNS and CDR2 SASEGT. V was cut by 3 bases and J by 7 bases, with 7 bases left in between. The CDR3 spans 11 residues. Here the CDR3 reads CASSDVREQYF. In nucleotides, the CDR3 is TGTGCCAGCAGTGATGTCAGGGAGCAGTACTTC.

The rearrangement links TRBV18 to TRBJ2-7; 12 nucleotides line up with TRBD2. From germline, CDR1 is KGHSH and CDR2 LQKENI. J was trimmed by 2 bases and V by 2 bases; bases with no gene match: 7. The CDR3 totals 17 residues. The CDR3: CASSPFRLAGGTYEQYF. CDR3 in DNA: TGTGCCAGCTCACCATTTAGGCTAGCGGGAGGGACCTACGAGCAGTACTTC.

The rearrangement joins TRBV6-1 to TRBJ2-2, with D unresolved. The CDR3 runs 14 residues. V was cut by 8 bases and J by 4 bases, with 14 bases left in between. The germline CDR1 and CDR2 sequences are MNHNS and SASEGT. The CDR3 here is CASLRLISTGELFF. The CDR3 region has the DNA TGTGCCAGCCTCCGTCTGATTAGCACCGGGGAGCTGTTTTTT.

This chain joins TRBV10-3 and TRBJ2-7; no firm D call. Germline V gene lookup returns CDR1 ENHRY and CDR2 SYGVKD. Trimming stripped 4 bases from V and 3 bases from J, with 16 bases between. The CDR3 extends over 15 amino acids. The CDR3 loop is CAISVGPRSNYEQYF. In DNA, the CDR3 is TGTGCCATCAGTGTGGGTCCGAGGTCCAACTACGAGCAGTACTTC.

The chain employs TRBV4-1 and TRBJ2-3; no reliable D call. The V end lost 0 bases, the J end lost 0 bases, and 10 bases lay between the germline ends. Germline CDR1 reads MGHRA; CDR2 reads YSYEKL. CDR3 size: 16 residues. CDR3 nucleotides: TGCGCCAGCAGCCAAGAAGAGCAGCGAAGCACAGATACGCAGTATTTT. It specifies CASSQEEQRSTDTQYF.

The genes are TRBV11-2 and TRBJ1-1; D uncertain. Deletions cut 3 bases from V and 5 bases from J, with 19 bases between. Germline V gene sequence: CDR1 SGHAT, CDR2 FQNNGV. The CDR3 is 16 amino acids. CDR3 nucleotide sequence: TGTGCCAGCAGCTTGAGGTTTTCCTCACGAATTACTGAAGCTTTCTTT. It yields the protein CASSLRFSSRITEAFF.

CDR3: CATSRAGQGFVTGELFF. In DNA form, the CDR3 reads TGTGCCACCAGCAGAGCGGGACAGGGGTTCGTCACCGGGGAGCTGTTTTTT. V and J are TRBV15 and TRBJ2-2; 10 bases map to TRBD1. CDR1 and CDR2 (germline): LNHNV, YYDKDF (reference sequence). Trimming removed 1 base from V and 4 bases from J; junction bases left unmatched: 6. The CDR3 contains 17 residues. The full variable domain, in which reference TRBV15 and TRBJ2-2 provide the parts outside the CDR3, is DAMVIQNPRYQVTQFGKPVTLSCSQTLNHNVMYWYQQKSSQAPKLLFHYYDKDFNNEADTPDNFQSRRPNTSFCFLDIRSPGLGDTAMYLCATSRAGQGFVTGELFFGEGSRLTVL.

The J gene is TRBJ1-1, the V gene TRBV6-1; D is ambiguous. The CDR3 contains 14 residues. V lost 7 bases and J 1 base, leaving 13 bases between the germline ends. Germline V gene data show CDR1 as MNHNS and CDR2 as SASEGT. This chain's CDR3 is CASTARSENTEAFF. The CDR3 DNA is TGTGCCAGCACCGCACGGTCTGAGAACACTGAAGCTTTCTTT.

J is TRBJ1-6 and V is TRBV7-3, with unresolved D. This CDR3 comprises 19 residues. Germline lookup yields CDR1 SGHTA and CDR2 FQGTGA. V was shortened by 1 base and J by 3 bases, with 19 bases between the two germline ends. Written as DNA, the CDR3 is TGTGCCAGCAGCTTAAAGGTTGAGTCCTCTGCCCTCTATAATTCACCCCTCCACTTT. Encoded protein: CASSLKVESSALYNSPLHF. Full variable domain (rest looked up from reference TRBV7-3 and TRBJ1-6): GAGVSQTPSNKVTEKGKYVELRCDPISGHTALYWYRQSLGQGPEFLIYFQGTGAADDSGLPNDRFFAVRPEGSVSTLKIQRTERGDSAVYLCASSLKVESSALYNSPLHFGNGTRLTVT.

This clone occurred a few times. This chain links TRBV27 with TRBJ2-4; D gene unclear. CDR3 length: 15 residues. Between the trimmed V and J ends, which lost 3 bases and 5 bases, there was a span of 14 bases. Germline CDR1 MNHEY, CDR2 SMNVEV (reference sequence). The CDR3 reads CASSFGRPTQNIQYF. The CDR3 DNA is TGTGCCAGCAGTTTTGGACGGCCTACGCAAAACATTCAGTACTTC.

This clone was seen only a few times. The chain combines TRBV29-1 with TRBJ2-7; 9 bases line up with TRBD2. The CDR3 totals 13 residues. Germline assignment: CDR1 SQVTM and CDR2 ANQGSEA. The J segment lost 0 bases and the V segment lost 4 bases, leaving 1 base of the junction unmatched. CDR3: CSVASGNSYEQYF. The CDR3 nucleotides read TGCAGCGTTGCTAGCGGGAACTCCTACGAGCAGTACTTC.